The 31 T cell receptor beta chains below were found in one sample sequenced in a study of T cell repertoires in cytomegalovirus infection. MiXCR, applied by TCRdb to the reads, yields one record per CDR3 protein. The sample lists around 450,000 distinct CDR3 sequences; approximately 31% were seen once. The source material was PBMCs. These receptors all come from a human donor in good health (CMV status not recorded). Some clones in this sample may be carry-over from other donors' samples.

This clonotype has only a few counts. J is TRBJ1-6 and V is TRBV3-1; D is unresolved. The germline gives CDR1 LGHDT, CDR2 YNNKEL (reference sequence). V was clipped by 1 base and J by 6 bases, with 4 bases between them. This CDR3 contains 13 residues. CDR3 in amino acids: CASSQGANSPLHF. CDR3 bases: TGTGCCAGCAGCCAAGGGGCTAATTCACCCCTCCACTTT.

This clonotype has a count of ten or more. CDR3 coding DNA: TGTGCCAGCAGTGAATCGGGCAGGGGGCGAACTGAAGCTTTCTTT. It specifies CASSESGRGRTEAFF. The chain recombines TRBV25-1 with TRBJ1-1; 8 nucleotides match TRBD1. Germline V gene sequence: CDR1 MGHDK, CDR2 SYGVNS. J gave up 5 bases and V 1 base, and 6 bases lay outside the gene matches. This CDR3 contains 15 residues.

This chain uses TRBV7-8 with TRBJ2-1; D unclear. With 3 bases removed from V and 8 bases from J, the gap between germline ends came to 8 bases. The CDR3 runs 12 residues. The germline V gene encodes CDR1 SGHVS and CDR2 FQNEAQ. In nucleotides, the CDR3 is TGTGCCAGCAGCTTTGAGTACGATGAGCAGTTCTTC. Translation gives CASSFEYDEQFF. The full variable domain, its missing parts supplied by reference TRBV7-8 and TRBJ2-1, is GAGVSQSPRYKVAKRGQDVALRCDPISGHVSLFWYQQALGQGPEFLTYFQNEAQLDKSGLPSDRFFAERPEGSVSTLKIQRTQQEDSAVYLCASSFEYDEQFFGPGTRLTVL.

With regard to this clonotype: A much bigger clone sits one base away, suggesting this may be a read error. The chain joins TRBV10-3 to TRBJ2-1; D may be TRBD2 (5 bases). The CDR3 spans 16 residues. V dropped 10 bases and J dropped 5 bases, with 24 bases sitting between them. Germline assignment: CDR1 ENHRY and CDR2 SYGVKD. The chain's CDR3 is CATSGNSVSLHNEQFF. CDR3 in DNA: TGTGCCACTTCCGGGAATAGCGTGTCCCTCCACAATGAGCAGTTCTTC.

This clonotype occurred a few times. V and J are TRBV19 and TRBJ1-2; 8 nucleotides line up with TRBD1. The CDR3 covers 12 residues. With 6 bases clipped from V and 7 bases from J, the junction kept 4 bases outside the gene matches. CDR1 is LNHDA and CDR2 is SQIVND in the germline V gene (reference sequence). In DNA, the CDR3 is TGTGCCAGTAGCCAGGGGGCGCCTGGCTACACCTTC. Its translation is CASSQGAPGYTF.

The rearrangement joins TRBV2 to TRBJ1-4, with 7 bases matching TRBD1. Germline CDR1 SNHLY, CDR2 FYNNEI. The junction had 5 bases not matched to a gene; V was cut back by 6 bases and J by 10 bases. CDR3 length equals 12 residues. The CDR3 region is CASSRQGGKLFF. The CDR3, as DNA: TGTGCCAGCAGCAGACAGGGAGGAAAACTGTTTTTT.

This clonotype was counted at least ten times. The chain has TRBV7-2 and TRBJ1-6; D perhaps matches TRBD1 (5 bases). The CDR3 has 16 residues. Germline V gives CDR1 SGHTA, CDR2 FQGNSA. V was shortened by 1 base and J by 8 bases, with 15 bases between the two germline ends. The CDR3 sequence is CASSLEGRKGDSPLHF. The DNA of the CDR3 is TGTGCCAGCAGCTTAGAGGGACGAAAAGGGGATTCACCCCTCCACTTT.

The CDR3 DNA sequence: TGTGCTAGTGCCGGCCGGGGGGATGATTTCGAGACCCAGTACTTC. Translation gives CASAGRGDDFETQYF. J is TRBJ2-5 and V is TRBV12-5; 7 nucleotides match TRBD2. The V segment lost 7 bases and the J segment 5 bases; nucleotides outside the gene matches: 13. Germline V CDR1 and CDR2: LGHNT, FRNRAP. The CDR3 runs 15 residues.

This clonotype was seen more than once but under ten times. The chain has TRBV20-1 and TRBJ1-5, with D possibly matching TRBD1 (5 bases). The CDR3 length is 16 residues. The germline V gene has CDR1 DFQATT and CDR2 SNEGSKA (reference sequence). V was clipped by 3 bases and J by 6 bases, with 21 bases between them. DNA for the CDR3: TGCAGTGCTAGCGCTGAGCCCCCAGGGTCGGCTCAGCCCCAGCATTTT. Its translation: CSASAEPPGSAQPQHF.

This chain links TRBV7-9 with TRBJ2-7, with 7 bases matching TRBD1. Germline values: CDR1 SEHNR, CDR2 FQNEAQ (reference sequence). CDR3 length: 15 residues. Germline trimming cut 1 base from V and 6 bases from J; bases unmatched to any gene: 9. The CDR3 coding sequence is TGTGCCAGCAGCTTAGACAGGGGAGTTACATGCGAGCAGTACTTC. Translating gives CASSLDRGVTCEQYF.

This clonotype is a singleton in its sample. A read error is possible here, since a much larger clone lies one base away. This rearrangement joins TRBV7-6 to TRBJ2-5; TRBD2 aligns across 13 bases. The CDR3 length is 15 residues. J lost 8 bases, V lost 5 bases, and 8 bases had no gene match. Germline loops: CDR1 SGHVS, CDR2 FNYEAQ. Here the CDR3 reads CASSEGLAGVITQYF. The CDR3 nucleotides read TGTGCCAGCAGCGAAGGACTAGCGGGGGTAATCACCCAGTACTTC.

The chain carries TRBV6-2 or TRBV6-3 and TRBJ2-7; tentative D call: TRBD1 (5 bases). The CDR3 has 13 residues. V lost 9 bases and J lost 2, with 14 bases in between. CDR1 and CDR2 from the germline V gene are MNHEY and SVGEGT. For the CDR3, the DNA is TGTGCCAGTGGTTTAGTACAGGCCTACGAGCAGTACTTC. This gives the protein CASGLVQAYEQYF.

This clonotype was counted many times. This sequence joins TRBV7-2 and TRBJ1-5; 8 bases fit TRBD1. J gave up 1 base and V 5 bases, and 4 bases lay outside the gene matches. CDR3 length equals 15 residues. The germline V gene has CDR1 SGHTA and CDR2 FQGNSA. The CDR3 DNA reads as TGTGCCAGCAGCCGGTGGACAGGGAGCAATCAGCCCCAGCATTTT. Translation: CASSRWTGSNQPQHF.

There are a few counts of this clonotype. J is TRBJ1-2 and V is TRBV4-3, with D possibly TRBD1 on 5 matching bases. Germline lookup yields CDR1 LGHNA and CDR2 YSLEER. Trimming removed 0 bases at V and 7 bases at J, with 15 bases between. There are 15 residues in the CDR3. CDR3 in amino acids: CASSQEGTAVSGYTF. The CDR3 nucleotides are TGCGCCAGCAGCCAAGAAGGGACGGCAGTAAGTGGCTACACCTTC.

CDR3 coding DNA: TGTGCCAGCAGTCCCGGGACAGGGATTAAACAGCCCCAGCATTTT. Its translation is CASSPGTGIKQPQHF. The rearrangement uses TRBV28 and TRBJ1-5; 9 nucleotides line up with TRBD1. Germline V lookup: CDR1 MDHEN, CDR2 SYDVKM. The CDR3 is made up of 15 amino acids. Trimming removed 5 bases from V and 7 bases from J; junction bases left unmatched: 9.

The chain joins TRBV20-1 to TRBJ1-1; 7 nucleotides line up with TRBD1. CDR1 and CDR2 (germline): DFQATT, SNEGSKA (reference sequence). Unmatched junction bases numbered 9, after V lost 0 bases and J lost 2 bases. The CDR3 contains 16 residues. CDR3 region: CSAREQGTILNTEAFF. The CDR3 coding sequence is TGCAGTGCTAGAGAACAGGGGACAATCCTCAACACTGAAGCTTTCTTT.

This clonotype showed up many times. V usage is TRBV7-2 and J usage is TRBJ2-4, with 8 bases fitting TRBD1. The CDR3 contains 16 residues. Losses at the gene ends were 5 bases for V and 9 bases for J; bases not matched to a gene: 15. CDR1 is SGHTA and CDR2 is FQGNSA in the germline V gene. The CDR3 DNA reads TGTGCCAGCAGCCACAAAGAGTCAGGGGGCCTGGGCATTCAGTACTTC. Amino acids: CASSHKESGGLGIQYF.

The chain employs TRBV12-3 or TRBV12-4 and TRBJ1-5; 7 positions agree with TRBD1. The ends lost 6 bases at V and 2 bases at J; junction bases unmatched: 10. This CDR3 spans 16 amino acids. CDR3 nucleotide sequence: TGTGCCAGCAGCCGCCGGAGACAGGGAGGCAATCAGCCCCAGCATTTT. Protein sequence: CASSRRRQGGNQPQHF.

The V gene is TRBV7-6, the J gene TRBJ2-6; 7 bases map to TRBD1. V was pared by 5 bases and J by 0 bases, with 13 bases of the junction left unmatched. Germline CDR1 and CDR2: SGHVS and FNYEAQ. The CDR3 length is 19 residues. CDR3 sequence (DNA): TGTGCCAGCAGCCCAAGAATACCGGGACAGCACTCTGGGGCCAACGTCCTGACTTTC. Its protein is CASSPRIPGQHSGANVLTF.

In its sample, this clonotype was seen a few times. The chain carries TRBV5-5 and TRBJ2-1; tentative D call: TRBD2 (5 bases). Trimming pared 0 bases from V and 3 bases from J, leaving 10 bases between. The CDR3 is 15 residues long. CDR1 and CDR2 (germline): SGHKS, YYEKEE (reference sequence). The chain's CDR3 is CASSLVSDNYNEQFF. CDR3 sequence (DNA): TGTGCCAGCAGCTTGGTTAGCGACAACTACAATGAGCAGTTCTTC.

This chain links TRBV27 with TRBJ1-4; D is unresolved. Per the germline V gene, CDR1 is MNHEY and CDR2 is SMNVEV (reference sequence). The CDR3 runs to 14 residues. The germline V and J ends were trimmed by 3 bases and 2 bases, with 7 bases remaining between them. The CDR3 loop reads CASSFDGTNEKLFF. CDR3 DNA sequence: TGTGCCAGCAGTTTCGACGGGACTAATGAAAAACTGTTTTTT.

This clonotype appeared once. This chain joins TRBV20-1 and TRBJ2-3; D not resolved. Germline values: CDR1 DFQATT, CDR2 SNEGSKA (reference sequence). The CDR3 loop spans 14 amino acids. V was clipped by 5 bases and J by 6 bases, with 18 bases between them. The CDR3, as DNA: TGCAGTGCTGCCAAGGTTCCAGGACCGGATACGCAGTATTTT. Amino acids: CSAAKVPGPDTQYF.

V usage is TRBV14 and J usage is TRBJ1-2; no definite D call. The ends were cut back, 4 bases at V and 5 bases at J, with 23 bases in the middle. The germline V gene encodes CDR1 SGHDN and CDR2 FVKESK. The CDR3 is 17 residues long. CDR3 loop: CASSPPGPSRRVYGYTF. The CDR3 region has the DNA TGTGCCAGCAGCCCGCCCGGGCCGTCGAGGAGGGTATATGGCTACACCTTC.

This clonotype came up a few times. The J gene is TRBJ2-1, the V gene TRBV19; 9 bases are a match to TRBD2. Germline values: CDR1 LNHDA, CDR2 SQIVND (reference sequence). J gave up 4 bases and V 3 bases, and 4 bases lay outside the gene matches. CDR3 length: 15 residues. The CDR3 nucleotides are TGTGCCAGTAGTATTAGCGGGGGCCGTTACAATGAGCAGTTCTTC. It codes for CASSISGGRYNEQFF.

The rearrangement joins TRBV2 to TRBJ2-3, with 10 bases that match TRBD1. V gave up 5 bases and J gave up 0 bases; unmatched junction bases: 5. The CDR3 has 16 residues. CDR1 is SNHLY and CDR2 is FYNNEI in the germline V gene. CDR3 region: CASSLRQGASTDTQYF. The CDR3 nucleotides read TGTGCCAGCAGTTTAAGACAGGGGGCAAGCACAGATACGCAGTATTTT.

A note on this clonotype: A much more abundant neighbour one base away suggests this may be a read error. The rearrangement links TRBV7-6 to TRBJ2-1; D gene ambiguous. V lost 5 bases and J 9 bases, leaving 14 bases between the germline ends. This CDR3 is built from 13 residues. Germline V lookup: CDR1 SGHVS, CDR2 FNYEAQ. For the CDR3, the DNA is TGTGCCAGCAGCCCTCCGGGTAGTGGTGAGCAGTTCTTC. Residues: CASSPPGSGEQFF.

Concerning this clonotype itself: The junction differs from germline at one of its ends, possibly a read error. V usage is TRBV11-2 and J usage is TRBJ1-1, with a possible D match to TRBD1 (6 bases). Germline CDR1 reads SGHAT; CDR2 reads FQNNGV. The CDR3 spans 13 residues. The CDR3, as DNA: TGTGCCAGCAGCTTGGGTCGGGACACTGAAGCTTGCTTT. This gives the protein CASSLGRDTEACF.

The rearrangement joins TRBV20-1 to TRBJ2-5; possible D gene TRBD2, 6 bases. The CDR3 is 18 residues long. Trimming stripped 4 bases from V and 2 bases from J, with 26 bases between. Germline CDR1 DFQATT, CDR2 SNEGSKA (reference sequence). CDR3 region: CSAKTSDLGVLAQETQYF. CDR3 in DNA: TGCAGTGCTAAAACATCCGACCTGGGGGTTCTAGCGCAAGAGACCCAGTACTTC.

CDR3 coding DNA: TGTGCCAGCAGTTACTCGGGGGAGACAGATACGCAGTATTTT. The encoded protein is CASSYSGETDTQYF. The rearrangement links TRBV6-5 to TRBJ2-3; D possibly uses TRBD1 or TRBD2 (5 bases each). Germline V lookup: CDR1 MNHEY, CDR2 SVGAGI. V lost 0 bases and J 3 bases, leaving 7 bases between the germline ends. CDR3 length: 14 residues.

The CDR3 is CASSPNGGGGGGYTF. The CDR3 nucleotides read TGTGCCAGCAGCCCTAACGGGGGAGGGGGAGGCGGCTACACCTTC. J is TRBJ1-2 and V is TRBV7-3; the D gene is possibly TRBD1 (6 bases). CDR3 size: 15 residues. Germline loops: CDR1 SGHTA, CDR2 FQGTGA. V was pared by 5 bases and J by 8 bases, with 21 bases between.

To note about this clonotype: The conserved final phenylalanine or tryptophan is absent from the CDR3, which likely points to a read error. No DNA is shown, since the ends of the CDR3 on it are uncertain; the CDR3 is the one TCRdb lists. The chain links TRBV6-4 to TRBJ2-1; TRBD2 is the table's D call and was not checked against the DNA. The CDR3 region is 16 residues in length, termini included. Germline CDR1 and CDR2: MRHNA and SNTAGT. The chain's CDR3 is CASSDRSGGGYNEQLL.